This T cell receptor beta chain is from a study of regulatory T cells in long-lasting Graves disease (dated by TCRdb to the early 2020s). With respect to the entire study: Newly diagnosed Graves' disease patients had taken antithyroid drugs for less than 3 months. Persistent Graves' disease patients were compared with newly diagnosed Graves' disease patients by peripheral blood TCR sequencing and RNA sequencing. The study was registered as a clinical trial and conducted in China. A total of roughly 35 samples underwent TCR sequencing: approximately 13 from persistent and approximately 20 from newly diagnosed Graves' disease patients.

CDR1 and CDR2 are read off the germline V gene as KGHSH and LQKENI. The CDR3 starts with the cysteine, ends with the phenylalanine, and has 16 residues. Solely the CDR3 DNA is kept, with 48 bases framed from the first base. To prepare the library, multiplex PCR was applied. The instrument given in TCRdb is Illumina HiSeq 4000. TCR beta libraries were built with iRepertoire HTBI primers and Arm-PCR amplification of CDR3 regions. Before sequencing, the PCR products went through gel purification. Per the source publication's procedure: Gene usage analysis of CDR3 amino acid clonotypes relied on the 62 TRBV and 15 or so TRBJ segments identified across samples. COPE and FqMerger were used to merge the filtered high-quality paired reads into contigs. BLAST was used to align contigs to IMGT TRBV, TRBD and TRBJ reference genes, with CDR3 defined following IMGT. Any clonotype with a frequency above 0.1% was counted as a highly expanded clone. Shannon entropy served as the measure of repertoire diversity, while the Gini coefficient captured V-J evenness. Clonotypes shared by more than one individual were considered public. TCRdb reprocessed the public reads (quality trimming at Q25 with fastp, clone calling with MiXCR) and kept in-frame beta chains. Identical CDR3 protein sequences are pooled into one entry, listed with their most common genes and DNA. These V and J calls rely on TCRdb rather than the paper's analysis. The sample table shows 400,000 to 650,000 distinct CDR3 sequences, and about 16% are seen once. The ten most abundant clones make up 25% of the sample.

What the study reported, not specific to this receptor: Compared with newly diagnosed patients, persistent Graves' disease patients had lower TCR Shannon entropy and fewer highly expanded clones, which suggests clonal expansion. Sequencing and analysis were restricted to the TCR beta chain. Preferential use of TRBV28, TRBJ1-2 and TRBJ2-5 was observed in persistent disease, whereas TRBV20-1 and TRBJ2-1 were favored in newly diagnosed disease. The study examined only peripheral blood because the primary lesion, thyroid tissue, could not be accessed. Patients with persistent disease shared more public clonotypes (around 3,000) than newly diagnosed patients did (966). As a limitation, the authors acknowledged that the small sample size may reduce accuracy.

The intended sense of this specimen's time point label: newly diagnosed GD, antithyroid drugs for less than 3 months. RNA was extracted from PBMCs in TRIzol for both TCR sequencing and RNA sequencing. The diagnosis of Graves' disease followed American Thyroid Association guidelines. Patients for the study were recruited at an endocrinology department in Xi'an, China. From each patient, 7.5 to 9.5 milliliters of peripheral blood was collected into an EDTA anticoagulant tube. Ficoll Paque Plus density gradient separation was used to isolate PBMCs, and no additional T cell sorting was done. An Agilent 2100 Bioanalyzer and agarose gel were used to assess RNA quality, and a NanoDrop 2000 was used to measure RNA concentration. This clonotype turned up a few times. Its antigen is currently not known. A much larger clone differs by one base, so this may be a read error. These data also featured in a second study, about T cells in Graves' hyperthyroidism and ophthalmopathy. The second study's paper adds: Stable Graves' hyperthyroidism was defined as the absence of progression to ophthalmopathy over 18 months of follow-up. Hyperthyroidism patients were newly diagnosed, with disease duration under 2 months, and aged 18 to 65 years. The study excluded patients with uncontrolled infections, other autoimmune diseases, pregnancy or lactation. Diagnoses relied on clinical symptoms, serum thyroxine and TRAb, thyroid ultrasound and orbital computed tomography. For the first round of RT-PCR on the TCR CDR3, the HTBI primer set was used together with the Qiagen OneStep RT-PCR kit. Most expanded thyroid clonotypes (frequency above 0.001) were also detected in blood, a finding suggesting that blood repertoires may reflect thyroid immune responses. In cross-validation, a model built on a 13 V-J signature told ophthalmopathy apart from stable hyperthyroidism with roughly 87% sensitivity and around 83% specificity, and in testing the same model reached 80%/75%. In validation, progression to ophthalmopathy was predicted by the model with nearly 71% sensitivity and 72.22% specificity, a median of approximately 6.5 months before onset. To identify distinguishing TCR V-J signatures, a discovery cohort of about a hundred patients was used, comprising 43 with Graves' ophthalmopathy and around 57 with stable Graves' hyperthyroidism. Prospective prediction of ophthalmopathy was tested in an independent validation cohort consisting of 18 to 20 hyperthyroidism patients and some 17 patients who later progressed to ophthalmopathy. The 100 discovery patients were divided at random into training and test sets in a 7:3 ratio. In addition, the study compared T-cell repertoires in thyroid tissue and in blood from several Graves' hyperthyroidism patients. Following sampling, methimazole starting at 30 mg daily was given to hyperthyroidism patients, and high-dose intravenous methylprednisolone was given to ophthalmopathy patients. Libraries were constructed in a second round of multiplex PCR, after which size selection and purification were performed. Paired-end sequencing of the libraries was performed with 100 bp reads on an Illumina HiSeq2000. Raw data were processed with SOAPnuke, discarding reads with adapters, uncalled bases, mean Phred below 15, or no exact constant-primer or identifier match. COPE v1.2.5 was used to merge the high-quality paired reads, and each unique nucleotide sequence was defined as a clonotype. Clonotypes were aligned to IMGT TRBV, TRBD and TRBJ reference segments using MiTCR v1.1. The analysis included only V-J combinations with a frequency above 0.0001, which together covered about 99% of the repertoires. The TCS score was defined as F50 (clonal expansion) divided by E x V (chaos), with BLOSUM62-based TCRdist calculated between CDR3 peptides within each V-J. Welch's t-statistics and random forest reduced 450 to 600 V-J features to 10 to 15, which were used in a naive Bayes classifier (R e1071). No statistical method was used to fix the sample size in advance, and group allocation was not hidden from the investigators. The paper reports TCR Vbeta CDR3 sequencing of some 140 peripheral blood samples: some 41 ophthalmopathy, roughly 80 hyperthyroidism and roughly 17 progressor patients.

This receptor was obtained from a woman aged 40-65 years with Graves disease. Donor details come from another sample of the same person, matched by shared clones. Recombination linked TRBV18 to TRBJ2-3, with the D call perhaps TRBD1 or TRBD2, each one matching 5 bases. The sequenced sample was peripheral blood mononuclear cells (PBMCs), obtained at new diagnosis, from a patient treated with antithyroid drugs. The sequenced DNA is TGTGCCAGCTCACCCACAGGTAGCGCTTACACAGATGCGCAGTATTTT. Its amino acids are CASSPTGSAYTDAQYF. Here the CDR3 is joined to the reference TRBV18 and TRBJ2-3 genes, and the full variable domain is: NAGVMQNPRHLVRRRGQEARLRCSPMKGHSHVYWYRQLPEEGLKFMVYLQKENIIDESGMPKERFSAEFPKEGPSILRIQQVVRGDSAAYFCASSPTGSAYTDAQYFGPGTRLTVL.